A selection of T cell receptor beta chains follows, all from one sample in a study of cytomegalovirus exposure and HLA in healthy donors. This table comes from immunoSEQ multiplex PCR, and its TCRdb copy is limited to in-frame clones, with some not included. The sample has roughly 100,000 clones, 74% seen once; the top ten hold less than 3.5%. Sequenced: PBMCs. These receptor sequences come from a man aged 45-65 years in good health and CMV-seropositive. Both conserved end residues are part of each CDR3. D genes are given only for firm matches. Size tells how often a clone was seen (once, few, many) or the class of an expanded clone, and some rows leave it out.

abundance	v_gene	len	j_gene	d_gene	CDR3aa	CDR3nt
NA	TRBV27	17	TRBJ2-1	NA	CASSLWPRRGSYNEQFF	TGTGCCAGCAGTTTGTGGCCGAGAAGGGGCTCCTACAATGAGCAGTTCTTC
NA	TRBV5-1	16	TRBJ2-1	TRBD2	CASSLGSGGPTPKQFF	TGCGCCAGCAGCTTGGGGTCGGGAGGGCCCACCCCCAAGCAGTTCTTC
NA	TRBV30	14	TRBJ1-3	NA	CASDRGTSGNTIYF	TGTGCCTCCGACCGGGGGACCTCTGGAAACACCATATATTTT
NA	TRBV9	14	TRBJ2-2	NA	CASTPGQNTGELFF	TGTGCCAGCACCCCGGGACAGAACACCGGGGAGCTGTTTTTT
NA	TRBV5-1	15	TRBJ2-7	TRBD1	CASSPETGATYEQYF	TGCGCCAGCAGCCCCGAGACAGGGGCGACCTACGAGCAGTACTTC
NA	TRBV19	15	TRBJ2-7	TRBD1	CASSIDTGGIYEQYF	TGTGCCAGTAGTATAGATACAGGGGGAATCTACGAGCAGTACTTC
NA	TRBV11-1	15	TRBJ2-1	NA	CASSLAGGPVYEQFF	TGTGCCAGCAGCTTAGCGGGGGGGCCAGTATATGAGCAGTTCTTC
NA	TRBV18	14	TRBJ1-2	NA	CASSPYEGPHGYTF	TGTGCCAGCTCACCATATGAGGGCCCCCATGGCTACACCTTC
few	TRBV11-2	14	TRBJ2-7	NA	CASSLEGSSYEQYF	TGTGCCAGCAGCTTAGAGGGCAGCTCCTACGAGCAGTACTTC
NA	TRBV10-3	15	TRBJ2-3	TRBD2	CAISESREAARPQYF	TGTGCCATCAGTGAGTCTCGGGAGGCCGCCCGGCCGCAGTATTTT
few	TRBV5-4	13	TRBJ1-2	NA	CASSSRFHYGYTF	TGTGCCAGCAGCTCCAGGTTCCACTATGGCTACACCTTC
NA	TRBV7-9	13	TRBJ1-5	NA	CASSLQGNQPQHF	TGTGCCAGCAGCTTGCAGGGCAATCAGCCCCAGCATTTT
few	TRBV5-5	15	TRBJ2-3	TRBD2	CASSPGGAYSDTQYF	TGTGCCAGCAGCCCCGGGGGGGCATATTCAGATACGCAGTATTTT
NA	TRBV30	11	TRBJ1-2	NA	CAWSAVSGYTF	TGTGCCTGGAGTGCAGTAAGTGGCTACACCTTC
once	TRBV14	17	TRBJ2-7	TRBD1	CASSQVPDRASSYEQYF	TGTGCCAGCAGCCAAGTACCGGACAGGGCCAGCTCCTACGAGCAGTACTTC